The clone carrying this TCR beta chain was counted only a few times. Antigen specificity is unknown. From the RT-PCR reads, TCRdb called clonotypes with MiXCR, one entry per CDR3 protein. In the table there are under 800,000 distinct CDR3 sequences, over 11% of which are singletons. The data were taken from a study of response to subunit inactivated influenza vaccine. Germline CDR1 and CDR2: KGHSH and LQKENI. The V gene lost 6 bases and the J gene lost 9 bases, with 15 bases spanning the gap. CDR3 length: 13 amino acids. The study, taken as a whole, reports: Authors proposed each seasonal influenza vaccination draws in few new T cells.

Sequenced material: PBMCs from blood, taken approximately 15 days before vaccination. The chain recombines TRBV18 with TRBJ1-5; D unclear. This clonotype originated in a man aged 50 or older who received an inactivated influenza vaccine. In DNA, the CDR3 is TGTGCCAGCTCCCCCGGGGAGTCGCGGCCCCAGCATTTT. Translating gives CASSPGESRPQHF.